This T cell receptor (beta chain) is from a study of T cell repertoires in cytomegalovirus infection. Across the study: Signatures in public TCR beta sequences pointed to both CMV infection and matching HLA type.

MiXCR, run by TCRdb on the reads, gives a single entry per CDR3 protein. Found here are a few hundred thousand distinct CDR3 sequences, 17% of them singletons; the top ten hold roughly 45%. On this clonotype: Its antigen is unknown.

Regarding the study as a whole: Totalled public TCR beta family frequency picked out people who carried CMV plus the relevant HLA. Dominating the ex vivo response were HLA-C-restricted CMV-specific TCR beta clonotypes.

Germline CDR1 reads SGHDT; CDR2 reads YYEEEE. V was clipped by 0 bases and J by 6 bases; unmatched bases: 9. The CDR3 has 16 residues. The source material was CD8+ T cells from PBMCs. This receptor was taken from a human donor in good health (CMV status not recorded). Some clones in this sample may be carry-over from other donors' samples. The chain carries TRBV5-6 and TRBJ2-1, with 7 bases that match TRBD1. The CDR3 loop reads CASSLEGARSPNEQFF. DNA of the CDR3: TGTGCCAGCAGCTTGGAGGGGGCAAGGTCCCCCAATGAGCAGTTCTTC.